This TCR beta chain was sequenced in a study of blood T cells in healthy people across ages. Study conclusions and caveats: Both naive CD4+ cell counts and diversity were greater in long-lived donors than in aged donors.

Donation came from healthy Caucasian individuals in Russia who were aged about 6 to 100. Per sample, extraction of total RNA gave at least 6 micrograms in every case. On this clonotype itself: Its matching antigen is unknown.

With V trimmed by 1 base and J by 3 bases, 2 bases remained unmatched. Germline CDR1 DFQATT, CDR2 SNEGSKA (reference sequence). The CDR3 covers 14 residues. With a J-beta primer mix and a sample-barcoded 5' primer, a second PCR ran about 7 to 12 cycles. TCRdb re-called the 5' RACE reads with MiXCR, one entry per CDR3 protein. The sample lists fewer than 750,000 distinct CDR3 sequences, 45% to 55% occurring once. The sample consisted of blood. The chain couples TRBV20-1 to TRBJ2-1; 8 nucleotides line up with TRBD2. The clonotype originates from a man at least 80 years old in good health. CDR3 loop: CSARASGHYNEQFF. For the CDR3, the DNA is TGCAGTGCTAGAGCTAGCGGGCACTACAATGAGCAGTTCTTC.